This TCR beta chain stems from a study of blood T cell repertoires in COVID-19. Study details: COVID-19 samples from acute and convalescent phases originated in the United States, Italy and Spain.

TCRdb keeps only in-frame clones here, not all; method: immunoSEQ multiplex PCR. The sample holds about 250,000 clones, around 88% seen once. V was trimmed by 2 bases and J by 8 bases, leaving 9 bases between them. The CDR3 loop spans 12 amino acids. The V gene's germline CDR1 is SEHNR and CDR2 FQNEAQ (reference sequence). Source material: peripheral blood. This clonotype was obtained from a woman in her twenties or thirties with COVID-19, enrolled during active disease. The rearrangement joins TRBV7-9 to TRBJ1-2; D gene ambiguous. Written as DNA, the CDR3 is TGTGCCAGCAGCTTACATGGGGAGGGCTACACCTTC. It codes for CASSLHGEGYTF. Supplemented by reference TRBV7-9 and TRBJ1-2, the full variable domain reads DTGVSQNPRHKITKRGQNVTFRCDPISEHNRLYWYRQTLGQGPEFLTYFQNEAQLEKSRLLSDRFSAERPKGSFSTLEIQRTEQGDSAMYLCASSLHGEGYTFGSGTRLTVV.